This TCR beta chain was identified during a study of cytomegalovirus exposure and HLA in healthy donors. Study background: Of more than 350 genotyped donors, roughly 81% clustered with self-reported Caucasian donors. The study, taken as a whole, reports: An analysis was carried out at a later point. It showed that HLA-associated TCR beta chains were more clonally expanded than equally common non-associated chains.

The CDR3 length is 14 residues. The V gene's germline CDR1 is LGHNA and CDR2 YSLEER. Unmatched junction bases numbered 7, after V lost 4 bases and J lost 8 bases. Primers: 60 Vbeta forward and 13 Jbeta reverse. Measured with immunoSEQ multiplex PCR; TCRdb has only the in-frame clones, and not every one. The sample has 250,000 to 350,000 clones, more than 80% seen once. Of note for this clone: Its matching antigen is unknown.

The clonotype originates from a man aged 40-49 years in good health and CMV-seropositive. Sequences were obtained from PBMCs. V and J are TRBV4-3 and TRBJ1-4; 7 nucleotides agree with TRBD1. The CDR3 spells CASSPDRAGEKLFF. The CDR3 nucleotides are TGCGCCAGCAGCCCCGACAGGGCGGGAGAAAAACTGTTTTTT.